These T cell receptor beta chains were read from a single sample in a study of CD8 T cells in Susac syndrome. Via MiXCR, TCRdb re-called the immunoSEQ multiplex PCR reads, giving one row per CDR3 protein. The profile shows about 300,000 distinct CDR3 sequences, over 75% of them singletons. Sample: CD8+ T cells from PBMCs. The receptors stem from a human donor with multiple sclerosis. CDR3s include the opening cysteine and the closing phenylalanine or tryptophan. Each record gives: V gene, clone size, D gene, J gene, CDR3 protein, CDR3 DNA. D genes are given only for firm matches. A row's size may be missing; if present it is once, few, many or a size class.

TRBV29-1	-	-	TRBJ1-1	CSVAVNTEAFF	TGCAGCGTTGCAGTGAACACTGAAGCTTTCTTT
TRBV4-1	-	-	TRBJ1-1	CASSQDPGSEAFF	TGCGCCAGCAGCCAAGATCCCGGGTCCGAAGCTTTCTTT
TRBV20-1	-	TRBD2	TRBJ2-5	CSARDQRELGETQYF	TGCAGTGCTAGAGATCAGCGGGAGCTGGGAGAGACCCAGTACTTC
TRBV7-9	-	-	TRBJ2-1	CASSLDRESHEQFF	TGTGCCAGCAGCTTAGACAGGGAGTCGCATGAGCAGTTCTTC
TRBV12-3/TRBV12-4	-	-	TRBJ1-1	CASTNPGPEAFF	TGTGCCAGCACCAATCCGGGCCCTGAAGCTTTCTTT
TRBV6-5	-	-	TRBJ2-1	CASSYLSPGGPYNEQFF	TGTGCCAGCAGTTACCTAAGCCCCGGGGGACCCTACAATGAGCAGTTCTTC
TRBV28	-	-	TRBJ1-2	CASSFKQGYGYTF	TGTGCCAGCAGTTTTAAACAGGGATACGGCTACACCTTC
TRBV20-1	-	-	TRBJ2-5	CSATITLWGLEDVTQYF	TGCAGTGCTACTATTACGCTATGGGGACTGGAGGATGTCACCCAGTACTTC
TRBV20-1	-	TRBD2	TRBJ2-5	CSAQTSGGTQETQYF	TGCAGTGCGCAGACTAGCGGGGGGACCCAAGAGACCCAGTACTTC
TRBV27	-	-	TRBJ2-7	CASSFNGMDSYEQYF	TGTGCCAGCAGTTTTAACGGGATGGACTCCTACGAGCAGTACTTC
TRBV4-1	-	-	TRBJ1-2	CASRLGEGGGYTF	TGCGCCAGCAGGCTCGGGGAAGGGGGTGGCTACACCTTC
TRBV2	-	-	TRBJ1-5	CASSEGRGYQPQHF	TGTGCCAGCAGTGAAGGTAGGGGGTATCAGCCCCAGCATTTT
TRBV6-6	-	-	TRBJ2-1	CASGRGDEQFF	TGTGCCAGCGGGAGAGGTGATGAGCAGTTCTTC
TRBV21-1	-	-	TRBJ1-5	CASSKLRSNQPQHF	TGTGCCAGCAGCAAGCTGCGGAGCAATCAGCCCCAGCATTTT
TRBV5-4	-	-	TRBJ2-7	CASSWAGGQGADEQYF	TGTGCCAGCAGCTGGGCCGGCGGGCAGGGAGCCGACGAGCAGTACTTC
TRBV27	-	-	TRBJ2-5	CASSSNQETQYF	TGTGCCAGCAGTTCTAACCAAGAGACCCAGTACTTC
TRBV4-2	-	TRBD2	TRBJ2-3	CASSQETSGRIGIDTQYF	TGTGCCAGCAGCCAAGAGACTAGCGGGAGGATCGGAATAGATACGCAGTATTTT
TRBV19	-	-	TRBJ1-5	CASSSSGGGNQPQHF	TGTGCCAGTAGTTCAAGTGGGGGAGGCAATCAGCCCCAGCATTTT
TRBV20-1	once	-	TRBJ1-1	CSEWDPMNTEAFF	TGCAGTGAATGGGACCCAATGAACACTGAAGCTTTCTTT
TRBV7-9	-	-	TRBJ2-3	CASSLASVYTDTQYF	TGTGCCAGCAGCTTAGCTTCGGTTTACACAGATACGCAGTATTTT
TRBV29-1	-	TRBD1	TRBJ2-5	CSVEEETGGEETQYF	TGCAGCGTTGAAGAGGAGACAGGGGGCGAGGAGACCCAGTACTTC
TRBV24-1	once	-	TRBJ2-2	CATRNGLTSSGELFF	TGTGCCACCAGGAACGGTTTGACCTCATCCGGGGAGCTGTTTTTT
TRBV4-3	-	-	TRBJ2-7	CASSLSRASEQYF	TGCGCCAGCAGCCTAAGCAGGGCGTCGGAGCAGTACTTC
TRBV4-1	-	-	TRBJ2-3	CASSQVMTDTQYF	TGCGCCAGCAGCCAAGTCATGACAGATACGCAGTATTTT
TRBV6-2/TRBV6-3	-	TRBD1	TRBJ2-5	CASIRDRNEETQYF	TGTGCCAGCATTCGGGACAGAAACGAAGAGACCCAGTACTTC
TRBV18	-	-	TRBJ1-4	CASSPPGGDEKLFF	TGTGCCAGCTCACCACCGGGAGGGGACGAAAAACTGTTTTTT
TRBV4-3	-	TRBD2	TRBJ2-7	CASSQGTSGFYEQYF	TGCGCCAGCAGCCAAGGGACTAGCGGATTCTACGAGCAGTACTTC
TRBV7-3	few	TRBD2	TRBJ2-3	CASSLTPRTGGSTDTQYF	TGTGCCAGCAGCTTAACTCCTAGGACCGGGGGGTCCACAGATACGCAGTATTTT
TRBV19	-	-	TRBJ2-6	CASLPGSGGANVLTF	TGTGCCAGTCTCCCTGGGAGTGGTGGGGCCAACGTCCTGACTTTC
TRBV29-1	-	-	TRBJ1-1	CSVEVASNTEAFF	TGCAGCGTTGAAGTCGCCTCGAACACTGAAGCTTTCTTT
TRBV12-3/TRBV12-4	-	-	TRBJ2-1	CASSPWGLRSNEQFF	TGTGCCAGCAGTCCATGGGGACTCCGAAGCAATGAGCAGTTCTTC